The source of this T cell receptor beta chain is a study of T cell responses to AZD1222 COVID-19 vaccine. Study context: Researchers grouped second doses given at about 4 or about 12 weeks into one pool.

Note on this clone: Its antigen is unidentified.

V was cut by 6 bases and J by 9 bases, with 9 bases left in between. The CDR3 covers 11 residues. Germline CDR1 ENHRY, CDR2 SYGVKD. Profiled with immunoSEQ multiplex PCR; TCRdb holds only in-frame clones, not every one. The sample includes some 140,000 clones, roughly 90% seen only once; the top ten take 18%. Study results and caveats: Clonal diversity may have been underestimated in mostly white British donors. The span of vaccine-associated CD4 TCRs extended across spike, with dominance at 160-218 and 743-854.

This specimen was peripheral blood, taken on day 0 of AZD1222 vaccination. This rearrangement joins TRBV10-3 to TRBJ1-5; D unclear. The clonotype originates from an adult in good health. The CDR3 DNA reads TGTGCCATCAGAGAAACCGGGCCCCAGCATTTT. It codes for CAIRETGPQHF.